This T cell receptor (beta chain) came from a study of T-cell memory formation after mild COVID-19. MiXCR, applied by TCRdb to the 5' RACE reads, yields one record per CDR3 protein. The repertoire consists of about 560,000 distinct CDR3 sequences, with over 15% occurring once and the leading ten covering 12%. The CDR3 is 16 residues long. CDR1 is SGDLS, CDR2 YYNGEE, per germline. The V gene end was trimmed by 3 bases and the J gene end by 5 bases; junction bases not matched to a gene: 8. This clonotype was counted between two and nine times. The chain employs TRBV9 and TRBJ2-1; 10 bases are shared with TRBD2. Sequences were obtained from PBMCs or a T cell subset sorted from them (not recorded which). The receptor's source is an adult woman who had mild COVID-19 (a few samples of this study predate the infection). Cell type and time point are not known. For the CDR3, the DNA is TGTGCCAGCAGCGCCGACAGGACTAGCGGCAACAATGAGCAGTTCTTC. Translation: CASSADRTSGNNEQFF.